Given below is one T cell receptor (beta chain) in context. Its antigen is still unknown. The sample belongs to a study of response to subunit inactivated influenza vaccine. Study conclusions and caveats: Seasonal influenza vaccination, on each occasion, was suggested by the authors to recruit few new T cells.

Each CDR3 protein is one row after TCRdb ran MiXCR on the RT-PCR reads. The sample carries around 790,000 distinct CDR3 sequences, 21% recorded once. Deletions cut 2 bases from V and 8 bases from J, with 19 bases between. Germline lookup yields CDR1 LNHNV and CDR2 YYDKDF (reference sequence). The CDR3 is made up of 16 amino acids. The sequence was collected from a man aged 45 to 65 who received an inactivated influenza vaccine. V is TRBV15 and J is TRBJ1-5, with no clear D. The sample was PBMCs from blood, taken 5 days after vaccination. The CDR3 DNA reads as TGTGCCACCAGCAGAAATGGACGGCCAGCGGTTGAGCCCCAGCATTTT. It specifies CATSRNGRPAVEPQHF.